The 5 T cell receptor beta chains in this list originate from one sample, sequenced in a study of T-cell memory formation after mild COVID-19. TCRdb called the 5' RACE reads again in MiXCR, with one record for every CDR3 protein. There are a few hundred thousand distinct CDR3 sequences in the sample; approximately 22% occur only once, and over 20% lies in the top ten. Sequenced input: PBMCs or a T cell subset sorted from them (not recorded which). These receptors were collected from a man aged 18 to 35 who had mild COVID-19 (a few samples of this study predate the infection). Cell type and time point are not known.

This clonotype has only a few counts. V and J are TRBV7-2 and TRBJ2-7; 9 nucleotides line up with TRBD1. With V trimmed by 0 bases and J by 5 bases, 5 bases remained unmatched. Germline V gene data show CDR1 as SGHTA and CDR2 as FQGNSA. This CDR3 is 15 amino acids long. The chain's CDR3 is CASSLAGQGYHEQYF. Here the CDR3 DNA reads TGTGCCAGCAGCTTAGCCGGACAGGGGTACCACGAGCAGTACTTC.

The table lists this clonotype with a few counts. The V gene is TRBV12-3 or TRBV12-4, the J gene TRBJ1-5, with unresolved D. The CDR3 contains 14 residues. V gave up 5 bases and J gave up 2 bases, with 10 bases separating them. The CDR3 bases are TGTGCCAGCAGTGTGATGTTGGGCAATCAGCCCCAGCATTTT. Its protein is CASSVMLGNQPQHF.

The CDR3 coding sequence is TGTGCCAGCAGCCGCCGGTATCCGATACCAACCCCAACTAATGAAAAACTGTTTTTT. Its translation: CASSRRYPIPTPTNEKLFF. The chain combines TRBV7-3 with TRBJ1-4; D not certain. The germline V and J ends were trimmed by 5 bases and 0 bases, with 22 bases remaining between them. This CDR3 has 19 amino acids. From germline, CDR1 is SGHTA and CDR2 FQGTGA. The full variable domain, completed using reference TRBV7-3 and TRBJ1-4, is GAGVSQTPSNKVTEKGKYVELRCDPISGHTALYWYRQSLGQGPEFLIYFQGTGAADDSGLPNDRFFAVRPEGSVSTLKIQRTERGDSAVYLCASSRRYPIPTPTNEKLFFGSGTQLSVL.

Only a few counts were recorded for this clonotype. This rearrangement joins TRBV6-2 or TRBV6-3 to TRBJ2-7; D uncertain. The CDR3 totals 12 residues. With 0 bases removed from V and 3 bases from J, the gap between germline ends came to 3 bases. The V gene's germline CDR1 is MNHEY and CDR2 SVGEGT. The CDR3 nucleotides are TGTGCCAGCAGTTACTCTAGCTACGAGCAGTACTTC. As protein: CASSYSSYEQYF.

This clonotype was observed a handful of times. The genes are TRBV5-5 and TRBJ2-4, with D maybe TRBD2 (5 bases). Germline V gene lookup returns CDR1 SGHKS and CDR2 YYEKEE (reference sequence). The V and J ends lost 1 base and 6 bases respectively, with 14 bases between them. This CDR3 is built from 15 residues. CDR3 sequence reads: CASSLFAGIGNIQYF. CDR3 coding DNA: TGTGCCAGCAGCTTGTTTGCGGGCATCGGAAACATTCAGTACTTC. The full variable domain, rest sourced from reference TRBV5-5 and TRBJ2-4, is DAGVTQSPTHLIKTRGQQVTLRCSPISGHKSVSWYQQVLGQGPQFIFQYYEKEERGRGNFPDRFSARQFPNYSSELNVNALLLGDSALYLCASSLFAGIGNIQYFGAGTRLSVL.